This note documents a single T cell receptor (beta chain) sequence. This clone has a handful of counts. Its antigen is still unknown. Within one base of it there is no much larger clone, and no base qualities were kept. This record belongs to a study of blood T cell repertoires in COVID-19 (dated by TCRdb to the early 2020s). About the full investigation: Samples from collaborators originated in the United States, Italy and Spain and spanned both the acute and convalescent phases of COVID-19. The prospective study material was composed of cDNA or gDNA derived from T cells, B-cell-depleted T cells, or PBMCs. Subjects who had been exposed to COVID-19, were actively infected with it, or had recovered from it provided the deeply sampled blood TCRbeta repertoires that made up the dataset. The repertoires were made available in a free public database intended to serve as a resource for research on the immune response to SARS-CoV-2. The samples were drawn from the first 160 participants of the ongoing ImmuneRACE study and from under 1,500 subjects provided by 6 global collaborators. A de-identified subject ID, COVID-19 status, age in years and sex were almost always included in the sample metadata. Where available, HLA class I and class II types were taken from metadata supplied by the sample provider and were not determined by assay-based typing. Study-wide conclusions, independent of this receptor: The amount of clinical and demographic metadata varied by source and participant and was provided uncurated.

TCRbeta CDR3 regions were amplified from genomic DNA using the immunoSEQ Assay, a bias-controlled multiplex PCR. The authors processed their data as follows. Nucleated cell counts per sample were estimated from amplification of reference gene primers within the assay. To quantify the absolute abundance of each unique TCRbeta CDR3 rearrangement, sequence reads were collapsed and filtered. For each sample, productive Simpson clonality was calculated as the square root of Simpson's diversity index across productive rearrangements. TCRdb carries this immuneACCESS record with in-frame sequences only. Its versions omit some clonotypes, under half of them owing to an unresolved V gene in the studies checked, with the rest unexplained. The V and J calls and clone size come from that table; D and trimming were worked out from the DNA. This sample lists around 110,000 clones; around 78% were detected once. The ten top clones hold 2% to 2.5% of the sample.

Unmatched junction bases come to 6, with V trimmed by 8 bases and J by 2 bases. In the germline V gene (reference sequence), CDR1 corresponds to LNHDA and CDR2 to SQIVND. The CDR3 sequence holds 14 residues, the cysteine and phenylalanine included. Only CDR3 DNA is held: 42 bases, read in frame from base 1. Each collaborating institution followed its own protocols to collect whole blood in K2EDTA tubes. Collaborator samples were shipped for TCRbeta analysis as frozen whole blood, isolated PBMCs, or DNA extracted from either sample type. The clonotype originates from a man aged 25-45 years with acute or convalescent COVID-19. The V and J segments used are TRBV19 and TRBJ1-5, with 7 bases aligning to TRBD1. Sequencing was performed on peripheral blood. The CDR3 region reads CASRQGLGNQPQHF. The bases read TGTGCCAGTCGACAGGGTTTGGGCAATCAGCCCCAGCATTTT.